These T cell receptor beta chains were read from a single sample in a study of shared clonotypes between healthy human individuals. The method was immunoSEQ multiplex PCR; TCRdb's version includes in-frame clones alone and lacks a portion of them. The repertoire holds approximately 2,300,000 clones, with about 90% as singletons. The sample was naive CD4+ T cells from PBMCs. The receptors were sampled from a man between 18 and 35 years old in good health. Some clones in this sample may be carry-over from other donors' samples. Each CDR3 is given with its conserved first and last residue. Each record gives: J gene, clone size, V gene, CDR3 length, CDR3 protein. Clone size, where shown, is once, few, many, or a class for clones that have expanded.

>TRBJ2-7|NA|TRBV7-2|13
CASSFQTGGEQYF
>TRBJ2-7|NA|TRBV4-1|17
CASSQAGTSGGPYEQYF
>TRBJ2-7|NA|TRBV6-5|15
CASSTQGARSYEQYF
>TRBJ1-5|NA|TRBV27|14
CASSSRTTNQPQHF
>TRBJ2-2|NA|TRBV4-3|15
CASSPERGITGELFF
>TRBJ2-3|NA|TRBV5-1|14
CASSLAQAGDTQYF
>TRBJ2-2|NA|TRBV5-4|14
CASAKGTNTGELFF
>TRBJ2-1|NA|TRBV6-5|14
CASKGTGLYNEQFF
>TRBJ1-4|NA|TRBV4-3|15
CASSQGWGTNEKLFF
>TRBJ2-5|once|TRBV15|15
CATSRGGGNQETQYF
>TRBJ2-7|NA|TRBV7-2|16
CASSRSLAGGPGEQYF
>TRBJ2-3|NA|TRBV5-8|15
CASSRLAGGLDTQYF
>TRBJ2-1|NA|TRBV10-3|15
CAISEAGTSMYEQFF
>TRBJ2-1|NA|TRBV30|13
CAWSVAGAGEQFF
>TRBJ1-1|NA|TRBV29-1|14
CSVEGAAMGTEAFF
>TRBJ1-5|NA|TRBV27|15
CASSLSLGGKQPQHF
>TRBJ2-3|NA|TRBV11-2|12
CASSPLSDTQYF
>TRBJ2-7|NA|TRBV28|17
CASSPHPGTGMPGEQYF
>TRBJ1-2|NA|TRBV28|15
CASSPAQQAPYGYTF
>TRBJ2-5|NA|TRBV9|15
CASSETSGISETQYF
>TRBJ2-7|NA|TRBV2|13
CASSVQRLYEQYF
>TRBJ1-1|NA|TRBV10-3|14
CAIRDTGAGAEAFF